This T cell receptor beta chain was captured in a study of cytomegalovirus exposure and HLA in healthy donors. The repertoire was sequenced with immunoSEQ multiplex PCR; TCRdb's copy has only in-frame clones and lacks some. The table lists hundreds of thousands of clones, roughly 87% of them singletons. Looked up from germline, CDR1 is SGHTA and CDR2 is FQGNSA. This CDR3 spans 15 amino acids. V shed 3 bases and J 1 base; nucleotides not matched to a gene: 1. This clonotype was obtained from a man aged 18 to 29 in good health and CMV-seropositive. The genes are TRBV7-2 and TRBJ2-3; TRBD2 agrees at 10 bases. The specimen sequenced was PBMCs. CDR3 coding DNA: TGTGCCAGCAGCTTTGGACTAGCGGGCACAGATACGCAGTATTTT. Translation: CASSFGLAGTDTQYF. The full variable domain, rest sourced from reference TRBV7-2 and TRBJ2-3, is GAGVSQSPSNKVTEKGKDVELRCDPISGHTALYWYRQSLGQGLEFLIYFQGNSAPDKSGLPSDRFSAERTGGSVSTLTIQRTQQEDSAVYLCASSFGLAGTDTQYFGPGTRLTVL.